These 30 T cell receptor beta chains were all obtained from the same sample, sequenced in a study of post-analysis software for immune sequencing data. Researchers reported that TCR beta cDNA libraries carried unique molecular identifiers. MiXCR was run by TCRdb on the PCR reads, yielding one entry per CDR3 protein. The sample has about half a million distinct CDR3 sequences; nearly 45% are singletons. For these receptors, no antigen is known. Points from the study as a whole: Among roughly 5 TRBV segments more frequent in patients than controls were TRBV5-6, TRBV5-1 and TRBV20-1.

The sequenced sample consisted of blood. These receptors were collected from a girl aged 10-17 years with multiple sclerosis.

The chain has TRBV7-3 and TRBJ1-1; no firm D call. V shed 1 base and J shed 7 bases, with 10 bases lying between them. There are 13 residues in the CDR3. Germline V gives CDR1 SGHTA, CDR2 FQGTGA. The CDR3 nucleotides read TGTGCCAGCAGCTTAAACGGTCCCCTTGAAGCTTTCTTT. This sequence encodes CASSLNGPLEAFF.

The gene calls are TRBV4-1 and TRBJ2-2, with a tentative D call TRBD2 (6 bases). Germline CDR1 and CDR2: MGHRA and YSYEKL. The germline V and J ends were trimmed by 4 bases and 6 bases, with 12 bases remaining between them. The CDR3 length is 14 residues. The CDR3 sequence: CASSPLEGAGELFF. DNA for the CDR3: TGCGCCAGCAGCCCCCTGGAGGGTGCCGGGGAGCTGTTTTTT.

This clonotype appeared a few times. The rearrangement uses TRBV20-1 and TRBJ1-2, with D possibly TRBD1 on 5 matching bases. The V end lost 0 bases, the J end lost 8 bases, and 10 bases lay between the germline ends. This CDR3 has 12 residues. Germline V gene data show CDR1 as DFQATT and CDR2 as SNEGSKA (reference sequence). This chain's CDR3 is CSAREGQGGYTF. The CDR3 DNA sequence: TGCAGTGCTAGAGAGGGGCAGGGAGGCTACACCTTC.

The chain couples TRBV1 to TRBJ2-5; TRBD2 was called by the table and not checked on the DNA. TRBV1 is reported as a pseudogene. CDR3 length equals 18 residues. The CDR3 nucleotides are TGCACCAGCAGCCAAGATAAGGGGCTAGCGGGAGTGAAAGAGACCCAGTATTTC. Translating gives CTSSQDKGLAGVKETQYF.

Only a few counts were recorded for this clonotype. The V call is TRBV12-3 or TRBV12-4, the J call TRBJ2-1, with a tentative D call TRBD2 (5 bases). CDR3 length: 13 amino acids. Trimming left V 6 bases short and J 8 bases short, with 14 bases between. The CDR3 DNA follows: TGTGCCAGCAGCTTCGGAGGCATCGATGAGCAGTTCTTC. It translates to CASSFGGIDEQFF.

This clonotype has only a few counts. This rearrangement joins TRBV15 to TRBJ2-1; 8 positions agree with TRBD2. With 3 bases clipped from V and 1 base from J, the junction kept 8 bases outside the gene matches. Germline V CDR1 and CDR2: LNHNV, YYDKDF (reference sequence). The CDR3 contains 17 residues. The CDR3 bases are TGTGCCACCAGCAGGGGGAGCGGGAGCAAGTCCTACAATGAGCAGTTCTTC. Translated, it gives CATSRGSGSKSYNEQFF.

The chain uses TRBV11-2 and TRBJ2-1, with 8 bases identical to TRBD2. CDR3 length: 15 amino acids. Germline values: CDR1 SGHAT, CDR2 FQNNGV. With V trimmed by 5 bases and J by 4 bases, 7 bases remained unmatched. DNA for the CDR3: TGTGCCAGCAGCGAAGACGGCGGGAGGTACAATGAGCAGTTCTTC. It is translated as CASSEDGGRYNEQFF. Based on the CDR3 plus reference TRBV11-2 and TRBJ2-1, the full variable domain is EAGVAQSPRYKIIEKRQSVAFWCNPISGHATLYWYQQILGQGPKLLIQFQNNGVVDDSQLPKDRFSAERLKGVDSTLKIQPAKLEDSAVYLCASSEDGGRYNEQFFGPGTRLTVL.

This clonotype was found a few times. The chain links TRBV7-9 to TRBJ2-1; D is unresolved. Trimming shortened V by 3 bases and J by 1 base, and 13 bases separated the two germline ends. Germline V gives CDR1 SEHNR, CDR2 FQNEAQ (reference sequence). The CDR3 extends over 16 amino acids. CDR3 in DNA: TGTGCCAGCAGCTTCGGTCGACTGGGGTCCTACAATGAGCAGTTCTTC. Protein product: CASSFGRLGSYNEQFF.

This clonotype has only one observation. The chain uses TRBV6-1 and TRBJ1-2; no firm D call. This CDR3 has 15 amino acids. The germline V gene has CDR1 MNHNS and CDR2 SASEGT. The V gene lost 6 bases and the J gene lost 2 bases, with 16 bases spanning the gap. In DNA form, the CDR3 reads TGTGCCAGCAGAAGAGTCGACAAAGGCAACTATGGCTACACCTTC. This codes for CASRRVDKGNYGYTF.

This chain connects TRBV5-5 to TRBJ2-5, with 8 bases fitting TRBD1. V lost 2 bases to trimming and J lost 5 bases; unmatched junction nucleotides: 8. CDR3 length: 15 amino acids. Germline lookup yields CDR1 SGHKS and CDR2 YYEKEE (reference sequence). The CDR3 DNA sequence: TGTGCCAGCAGCTTTTCAGGGGGCGAGATGGAGACCCAGTACTTC. This gives the protein CASSFSGGEMETQYF.

The chain joins TRBV5-1 to TRBJ2-5; D gene unclear. The CDR3 consists of 14 residues. Germline CDR1 and CDR2: SGHRS and YFSETQ. Trimming left V 2 bases short and J 0 bases short, with 8 bases between. The DNA for the CDR3 is TGCGCCAGCAGCTTAGAAGGTCACCAAGAGACCCAGTACTTC. It encodes CASSLEGHQETQYF.

The chain couples TRBV5-1 to TRBJ1-1, with 9 bases that match TRBD1. Germline-derived CDR1 and CDR2 are SGHRS and YFSETQ. The V and J ends lost 3 bases and 1 base, in that order; junction bases with no gene match: 4. This CDR3 is built from 15 residues. This CDR3 reads CASSSTGGRNTEAFF. The CDR3 nucleotides are TGCGCCAGCAGCTCGACAGGGGGACGGAACACTGAAGCTTTCTTT.

This clonotype showed up just a few times. This chain connects TRBV10-1 to TRBJ2-3; D tentatively fits TRBD1 or TRBD2 (5 bases each). The ends were cut back, 0 bases at V and 3 bases at J, with 13 bases in the middle. Germline CDR1 and CDR2: WNHNN and SYGVQD (reference sequence). This CDR3 has 16 residues. CDR3: CASSESRGLATDTQYF. The CDR3 region has the DNA TGCGCCAGCAGTGAGTCGAGGGGATTGGCGACAGATACGCAGTATTTT.

The table lists this clonotype with a few counts. This chain joins TRBV7-2 and TRBJ2-1; weak D call: TRBD2 (6 bases). CDR3 length equals 19 residues. The germline V and J ends were trimmed by 4 bases and 0 bases, with 22 bases remaining between them. Germline values: CDR1 SGHTA, CDR2 FQGNSA. The CDR3 nucleotides are TGTGCCAGCAGCTCGCCGGGACTGACAAACCGAAGCTCCTACAATGAGCAGTTCTTC. Translated, it gives CASSSPGLTNRSSYNEQFF.

This chain joins TRBV6-6 and TRBJ1-6; D call uncertain. Germline lookup yields CDR1 MNHNY and CDR2 SVGAGI (reference sequence). The CDR3 extends over 15 amino acids. The V and J ends lost 4 bases and 9 bases respectively, with 16 bases between them. CDR3 residues: CASSSTGPKGSPLHF. The CDR3 DNA reads as TGTGCCAGCAGTTCTACCGGGCCCAAGGGTTCACCCCTCCACTTT.

The chain joins TRBV11-2 to TRBJ2-7, with TRBD1 identical over 9 bases. The CDR3 runs 16 residues. The germline gives CDR1 SGHAT, CDR2 FQNNGV. V shed 0 bases and J 5 bases; nucleotides not matched to a gene: 8. The CDR3 DNA follows: TGTGCCAGCAGCTTAGAAGCGACAGGGGGACACCACGAGCAGTACTTC. Translated: CASSLEATGGHHEQYF.

This clonotype was seen more than once but under ten times. The chain joins TRBV20-1 to TRBJ2-1, with TRBD2 matching 15 bases. Trimming removed 5 bases from V and 6 bases from J; junction bases left unmatched: 2. This CDR3 region has 14 residues. Germline CDR1 and CDR2: DFQATT and SNEGSKA (reference sequence). The CDR3 region has the DNA TGCAGTGCTTGGGGACTAGCGGGAGGCAATGAGCAGTTCTTC. This codes for CSAWGLAGGNEQFF.

This rearrangement joins TRBV30 to TRBJ2-7, with TRBD1 matching over 7 bases. Trimming took 5 bases from V and 2 from J; bases not matched to a gene: 6. The CDR3 has 13 amino acids. Germline CDR1 reads GTSNPN; CDR2 reads SVGIG (reference sequence). The CDR3: CAWDRDRTYEQYF. CDR3 DNA: TGTGCCTGGGACCGGGACAGAACCTACGAGCAGTACTTC.

In this sample, this clonotype turned up a few times. The chain couples TRBV4-1 to TRBJ2-1; TRBD2 is a possible D gene (5 bases). The CDR3 totals 15 residues. V was shortened by 3 bases and J by 8 bases, with 17 bases between the two germline ends. Germline-derived CDR1 and CDR2 are MGHRA and YSYEKL. CDR3 nucleotide sequence: TGCGCCAGCAGCCAGGAGGCCCTTACTAGTGATGAGCAGTTCTTC. This codes for CASSQEALTSDEQFF.

This clonotype was seen a handful of times. The chain carries TRBV11-1 and TRBJ2-1, with D maybe TRBD2 (5 bases). The length of the CDR3 is 16 residues. V was clipped by 1 base and J by 2 bases, with 12 bases between them. The germline V gene has CDR1 SGHAT and CDR2 FQDESV (reference sequence). Here the CDR3 reads CASSLGGLQAYNEQFF. CDR3 in DNA: TGTGCCAGCAGCTTAGGCGGACTCCAAGCCTACAATGAGCAGTTCTTC.

The V gene is TRBV12-3 or TRBV12-4, the J gene TRBJ2-3; D gene unclear. V gave up 3 bases and J gave up 0 bases, with 4 bases separating them. The CDR3 extends over 13 amino acids. CDR3 nucleotides: TGTGCCAGCAGTTTTCCTAGCACAGATACGCAGTATTTT. This gives the protein CASSFPSTDTQYF.

The V gene is TRBV29-1, the J gene TRBJ2-7; 7 bases are a match to TRBD2. Germline trimming cut 5 bases from V and 3 bases from J; bases unmatched to any gene: 10. In germline, CDR1 is SQVTM, CDR2 ANQGSEA. The CDR3 spans 14 residues. The CDR3 sequence is CSVPGPSGVYEQYF. The CDR3 region has the DNA TGCAGCGTTCCGGGGCCGAGCGGGGTCTACGAGCAGTACTTC.

Remarks on this clonotype: Just one base apart from a much larger clone, this may be a read error. The chain links TRBV25-1 to TRBJ1-5; D uncertain. This CDR3 is built from 14 residues. CDR1 is MGHDK, CDR2 SYGVNS, per germline. The CDR3 nucleotides read TGTGCCAGCAGTGAGTACAGCCTCAATCAGCTCCAGCATTTT. Amino acids: CASSEYSLNQLQHF.

This clonotype was found a few times. The gene calls are TRBV7-2 and TRBJ2-6; D is possibly TRBD2 (5 bases). V gave up 3 bases and J gave up 0 bases, with 18 bases separating them. CDR1 and CDR2 (germline): SGHTA, FQGNSA. This CDR3 is 19 amino acids long. The CDR3 reads CASSFAGLAQSSGANVLTF. In nucleotides, the CDR3 is TGTGCCAGCAGCTTCGCCGGGCTAGCTCAATCCTCTGGGGCCAACGTCCTGACTTTC.

The genes are TRBV9 and TRBJ2-1, with TRBD2 as a possible D gene (5 bases). V was pared by 3 bases and J by 0 bases, with 13 bases between. The germline V gene encodes CDR1 SGDLS and CDR2 YYNGEE. The CDR3 has 16 residues. The CDR3 DNA reads as TGTGCCAGCAGCGAGTCGACGGGGAACTCCTACAATGAGCAGTTCTTC. Residues: CASSESTGNSYNEQFF.

The chain recombines TRBV7-9 with TRBJ2-7; TRBD2 is a possible D gene (6 bases). This CDR3 region has 16 residues. CDR1 and CDR2 (germline): SEHNR, FQNEAQ (reference sequence). Trimming cost V 1 base and J 5 bases, with 18 bases left between them. The CDR3 sequence: CASSLVLGGNEDEQYF. CDR3 sequence (DNA): TGTGCCAGCAGCTTAGTCCTTGGGGGGAACGAGGACGAGCAGTACTTC.

The rearrangement joins TRBV27 to TRBJ2-1, with D uncertain. Germline CDR1 reads MNHEY; CDR2 reads SMNVEV (reference sequence). V was pared by 2 bases and J by 1 base, with 18 bases between. This CDR3 comprises 18 residues. CDR3 DNA sequence: TGTGCCAGCAGTTTAGGTGCCGGAGCCATACTTTCCTACAATGAGCAGTTCTTC. Protein product: CASSLGAGAILSYNEQFF.

The rearrangement uses TRBV20-1 and TRBJ2-7, with 9 bases lining up with TRBD2. This CDR3 has 14 amino acids. Germline-derived CDR1 and CDR2 are DFQATT and SNEGSKA (reference sequence). V lost 6 bases, J lost 2 bases, and 8 bases stayed unmatched. The CDR3 region has the DNA TGCAGTGCGGAGCGGGAGGATATCGCCTACGAGCAGTACTTC. It is translated as CSAEREDIAYEQYF.

As DNA, the CDR3 is TGTGCCAGCAGCCCGACTGGCGCCGGCGACACCTTC. It codes for CASSPTGAGDTF. The genes are TRBV7-9 and TRBJ1-2; no clear D gene. The CDR3 is 12 amino acids. Trimming cost V 5 bases and J 12 bases, with 16 bases left between them. Germline V lookup: CDR1 SEHNR, CDR2 FQNEAQ (reference sequence). Full variable domain (missing parts from reference TRBV7-9 and TRBJ1-2): DTGVSQNPRHKITKRGQNVTFRCDPISEHNRLYWYRQTLGQGPEFLTYFQNEAQLEKSRLLSDRFSAERPKGSFSTLEIQRTEQGDSAMYLCASSPTGAGDTFGSGTRLTVV.

The chain joins TRBV28 to TRBJ2-5; D may be TRBD1 or TRBD2 (5 bases each). The DNA end is more similar to TRBJ2-7, so the J call may be wrong. The germline gives CDR1 MDHEN, CDR2 SYDVKM. This CDR3 is 15 amino acids long. CDR3 sequence: CASSLYPGPTYEQYF. CDR3 in DNA: TGTGCCAGCAGTTTATACCCGGGGCCGACCTACGAGCAGTACTTC.